Presented here are 13 T cell receptor beta chains from one specimen sequenced in a study of response to subunit inactivated influenza vaccine. TCRdb used MiXCR to reprocess the RT-PCR reads, holding one entry per CDR3 protein. This repertoire shows approximately 570,000 distinct CDR3 sequences, 7.6% found once; its top ten account for about an eighth. The sample here was PBMCs from blood, taken around 25 months after vaccination. The source of these receptors is a man aged 50 to 75 who received an inactivated influenza vaccine.

This clonotype was observed many times. V usage is TRBV20-1 and J usage is TRBJ2-1; D is undetermined. Germline loops: CDR1 DFQATT, CDR2 SNEGSKA (reference sequence). The ends were cut back, 0 bases at V and 5 bases at J, with 11 bases in the middle. The CDR3 consists of 14 residues. The DNA of the CDR3 is TGCAGTGCTAGAGATAGACTCTTCAACAATGAGCAGTTCTTC. It yields the protein CSARDRLFNNEQFF.

V is TRBV7-8 and J is TRBJ2-3, with D uncertain. The CDR3 extends over 14 amino acids. CDR1 and CDR2 (germline): SGHVS, FQNEAQ. Trimming took off 4 bases at V and 5 bases at J, with 13 bases between the two ends. DNA for the CDR3: TGTGCCAGCAGCTCAAACGAGCTGGGAGATACGCAGTATTTT. This translates into CASSSNELGDTQYF. The full variable domain, completed using reference TRBV7-8 and TRBJ2-3, is GAGVSQSPRYKVAKRGQDVALRCDPISGHVSLFWYQQALGQGPEFLTYFQNEAQLDKSGLPSDRFFAERPEGSVSTLKIQRTQQEDSAVYLCASSSNELGDTQYFGPGTRLTVL.

This chain uses TRBV9 with TRBJ2-3; 8 bases are a match to TRBD2. The CDR3 is 16 residues long. With V trimmed by 0 bases and J by 2 bases, 5 bases remained unmatched. Per the germline V gene, CDR1 is SGDLS and CDR2 is YYNGEE. CDR3 DNA: TGTGCCAGCAGCGTAGACGGCGGGAGGATCACAGATACGCAGTATTTT. It specifies CASSVDGGRITDTQYF.

This clonotype was detected many times. The chain is built from TRBV2 and TRBJ1-5, with a tentative D call TRBD1 (5 bases). CDR3 length: 14 residues. Germline-derived CDR1 and CDR2 are SNHLY and FYNNEI. The V gene lost 5 bases and the J gene lost 7 bases, with 15 bases spanning the gap. CDR3: CASSRSAGRQPQHF. Here the CDR3 DNA reads TGTGCCAGCAGTCGGTCTGCAGGGCGGCAGCCCCAGCATTTT. The variable domain in full, with the rest retrieved from reference TRBV2 and TRBJ1-5, is EPEVTQTPSHQVTQMGQEVILRCVPISNHLYFYWYRQILGQKVEFLVSFYNNEISEKSEIFDDQFSVERPDGSNFTLKIRSTKLEDSAMYFCASSRSAGRQPQHFGDGTRLSIL.

This chain links TRBV9 with TRBJ2-6; unclear D gene. V lost 1 base and J lost 1, with 9 bases in between. Germline V gene lookup returns CDR1 SGDLS and CDR2 YYNGEE. CDR3 length equals 16 residues. The CDR3 protein is CASSVTPHSGANVLTF. CDR3 DNA sequence: TGTGCCAGCAGCGTAACCCCCCATTCTGGGGCCAACGTCCTGACTTTC.

This clonotype was seen repeatedly, ten times or more. The gene calls are TRBV5-8 and TRBJ2-1, with unresolved D. V was trimmed by 1 base and J by 4 bases, leaving 6 bases between them. Germline assignment: CDR1 SGHTS and CDR2 YDEGEE. The CDR3 spans 13 residues. CDR3 sequence: CASSLSDYNEQFF. DNA for the CDR3: TGTGCCAGCAGCTTGTCAGATTACAATGAGCAGTTCTTC. The complete variable domain, with remaining parts taken from reference TRBV5-8 and TRBJ2-1, reads EAGVTQSPTHLIKTRGQQATLRCSPISGHTSVYWYQQALGLGLQFLLWYDEGEERNRGNFPPRFSGRQFPNYSSELNVNALELEDSALYLCASSLSDYNEQFFGPGTRLTVL.

The chain carries TRBV6-2 or TRBV6-3 and TRBJ2-4; D possibly uses TRBD1 or TRBD2 (5 bases each). V was clipped by 2 bases and J by 1 base, with 9 bases between them. This CDR3 comprises 15 residues. CDR1 and CDR2 from the germline V gene are MNHEY and SVGEGT. CDR3 residues: CASSYEWGAKNIQYF. In nucleotides, the CDR3 is TGTGCCAGCAGTTACGAGTGGGGGGCCAAAAACATTCAGTACTTC.

This clonotype turned up a few times. The J gene is TRBJ2-1, the V gene TRBV4-1; 7 bases agree with TRBD2. Germline V gives CDR1 MGHRA, CDR2 YSYEKL. The CDR3 runs 16 residues. V gave up 4 bases and J gave up 4 bases; unmatched junction bases: 10. As DNA, the CDR3 is TGCGCCAGCAGCCCCACGTCCGGGAGGTGGTACAATGAGCAGTTCTTC. Protein product: CASSPTSGRWYNEQFF.

The chain combines TRBV5-6 with TRBJ2-7, with TRBD1 identical over 7 bases. After removal of 2 bases from V and 7 bases from J, the junction contained 6 bases not matched to a gene. The CDR3 totals 13 residues. Per germline, CDR1 SGHDT and CDR2 YYEEEE. As DNA, the CDR3 is TGTGCCAGCAGCTTCCGGGACAGACGTGAGCAGTACTTC. It translates to CASSFRDRREQYF. The full variable domain, completed using reference TRBV5-6 and TRBJ2-7, is DAGVTQSPTHLIKTRGQQVTLRCSPKSGHDTVSWYQQALGQGPQFIFQYYEEEERQRGNFPDRFSGHQFPNYSSELNVNALLLGDSALYLCASSFRDRREQYFGPGTRLTVT.

The chain uses TRBV7-2 and TRBJ1-4, with D unclear. The germline V gene encodes CDR1 SGHTA and CDR2 FQGNSA. The CDR3 spans 15 residues. V was shortened by 5 bases and J by 3 bases, with 13 bases between the two germline ends. The CDR3 DNA sequence: TGTGCCAGCAGCCTAGGGTACCAAGCTAATGAAAAACTGTTTTTT. As protein: CASSLGYQANEKLFF.

The chain recombines TRBV12-3 or TRBV12-4 with TRBJ2-4; TRBD1 agrees at 8 bases. The junction had 5 bases not matched to a gene; V was cut back by 3 bases and J by 7 bases. The CDR3 has 14 amino acids. CDR3 nucleotide sequence: TGTGCCAGCAGTTTCCAGGGGGCACACAACATTCAGTACTTC. Its protein is CASSFQGAHNIQYF.

This clonotype was counted many times. The chain recombines TRBV27 with TRBJ2-2, with D uncertain. The length of the CDR3 is 15 residues. V lost 2 bases and J lost 3, with 10 bases in between. Germline V gene data show CDR1 as MNHEY and CDR2 as SMNVEV (reference sequence). CDR3 nucleotide sequence: TGTGCCAGCAGTTTAAAGGGTTCTTACACCGGGGAGCTGTTTTTT. Its protein is CASSLKGSYTGELFF.

The chain employs TRBV2 and TRBJ2-1, with 8 bases that match TRBD1. The CDR3 has 19 amino acids. Germline CDR1 SNHLY, CDR2 FYNNEI. V gave up 5 bases and J gave up 5 bases; unmatched junction bases: 20. The CDR3 region is CASSTPRDRPRVTDNEQFF. The DNA for the CDR3 is TGTGCCAGCAGTACCCCCCGGGACAGGCCTAGGGTAACGGACAATGAGCAGTTCTTC.